The 28 T cell receptor beta chains below were found in one sample sequenced in a study of T-cell memory formation after mild COVID-19. TCRdb used MiXCR to reprocess the 5' RACE reads, holding one entry per CDR3 protein. There are 90,000 to 120,000 distinct CDR3 sequences in the sample; around 15% occur only once, and 39% lies in the top ten. The sample comprised PBMCs or a T cell subset sorted from them (not recorded which). The receptors come from a man aged 18 to 29 who had mild COVID-19 (a few samples of this study predate the infection). Cell type and time point are not known.

Many counts were recorded for this clonotype. The chain recombines TRBV9 with TRBJ2-1; the D gene could be TRBD1 or TRBD2 (5 bases each). The CDR3 has 15 residues. V lost 3 bases and J 5 bases, leaving 15 bases between the germline ends. The germline V gene encodes CDR1 SGDLS and CDR2 YYNGEE. CDR3 DNA sequence: TGTGCCAGCAGCGCGGAATGGGGACCAAACAATGAGCAGTTCTTC. Translation gives CASSAEWGPNNEQFF. The whole variable domain, remainder taken from reference TRBV9 and TRBJ2-1, is DSGVTQTPKHLITATGQRVTLRCSPRSGDLSVYWYQQSLDQGLQFLIQYYNGEERAKGNILERFSAQQFPDLHSELNLSSLELGDSALYFCASSAEWGPNNEQFFGPGTRLTVL.

The rearrangement links TRBV5-1 to TRBJ2-7; D call uncertain. Between the trimmed V and J ends, which lost 2 bases and 4 bases, there was a span of 10 bases. CDR1 and CDR2 from the germline V gene are SGHRS and YFSETQ. CDR3 size: 13 residues. The CDR3 nucleotides are TGCGCCAGCAGCTTTGGGATGGGGTACGAGCAGTACTTC. It codes for CASSFGMGYEQYF.

This clonotype was observed a few times. The chain has TRBV2 and TRBJ2-1; 8 bases are shared with TRBD2. CDR3 length: 16 residues. The germline V gene has CDR1 SNHLY and CDR2 FYNNEI. After removal of 5 bases from V and 1 base from J, the junction contained 7 bases not matched to a gene. The DNA of the CDR3 is TGTGCCAGCAGTCTCGTCGGGGGGGGTTCCTACAATGAGCAGTTCTTC. This encodes CASSLVGGGSYNEQFF.

This clonotype was recorded many times. The chain carries TRBV5-1 and TRBJ2-1, with 10 bases matching TRBD2. V lost 2 bases and J lost 8; bases outside the gene matches: 7. The V gene's germline CDR1 is SGHRS and CDR2 YFSETQ. The CDR3 length is 15 residues. The CDR3 DNA follows: TGCGCCAGCAGCTTCACGAGCGGGGGGGCCGATGAGCAGTTCTTC. Protein sequence: CASSFTSGGADEQFF.

The chain couples TRBV7-6 to TRBJ2-1, with 7 bases lining up with TRBD2. V was pared by 4 bases and J by 12 bases, with 12 bases of the junction left unmatched. Germline CDR1 reads SGHVS; CDR2 reads FNYEAQ. This CDR3 has 14 amino acids. Written as DNA, the CDR3 is TGTGCCAGCAGCTCTCCGACTAGCCCCCCGGGGCAGTTCTTC. Protein: CASSSPTSPPGQFF. Full variable domain (missing parts from reference TRBV7-6 and TRBJ2-1): GAGVSQSPRYKVTKRGQDVALRCDPISGHVSLYWYRQALGQGPEFLTYFNYEAQQDKSGLPNDRFSAERPEGSISTLTIQRTEQRDSAMYRCASSSPTSPPGQFFGPGTRLTVL.

This clonotype showed up just a few times. The chain carries TRBV7-2 and TRBJ2-2, with D tentatively TRBD1 (6 bases). From germline, CDR1 is SGHTA and CDR2 FQGNSA. V was pared by 4 bases and J by 6 bases, with 15 bases between. There are 15 residues in the CDR3. CDR3 loop: CASSSLGQGSGELFF. CDR3 DNA: TGTGCCAGCAGCTCATTAGGGCAGGGGTCCGGGGAGCTGTTTTTT. Using reference TRBV7-2 and TRBJ2-2 for the parts outside the CDR3, the full variable domain is GAGVSQSPSNKVTEKGKDVELRCDPISGHTALYWYRQSLGQGLEFLIYFQGNSAPDKSGLPSDRFSAERTGGSVSTLTIQRTQQEDSAVYLCASSSLGQGSGELFFGEGSRLTVL.

This clonotype came up many times. The chain uses TRBV4-3 and TRBJ2-1; D is undetermined. V was cut by 1 base and J by 2 bases, with 9 bases left in between. The length of the CDR3 is 15 residues. The V gene's germline CDR1 is LGHNA and CDR2 YSLEER. CDR3 protein: CASSQGSSPYNEQFF. The CDR3 nucleotides are TGCGCCAGCAGCCAAGGAAGTAGCCCCTACAATGAGCAGTTCTTC.

This clonotype appeared a few times. The rearrangement links TRBV27 to TRBJ1-2; D is unresolved. Looked up from germline, CDR1 is MNHEY and CDR2 is SMNVEV (reference sequence). The CDR3 runs 12 residues. V lost 6 bases, J lost 4 bases, and 9 bases lay in between. The CDR3 DNA reads TGTGCCAGCAGAGACTATGCCTATGGCTACACCTTC. Translation gives CASRDYAYGYTF.

This chain connects TRBV11-2 to TRBJ2-7, with 7 bases lining up with TRBD1. This CDR3 region has 15 residues. Germline loops: CDR1 SGHAT, CDR2 FQNNGV. V dropped 5 bases and J dropped 3; count of bases not matched to a gene: 10. The CDR3: CASSQTGSPFYEQYF. CDR3 DNA: TGTGCCAGCAGCCAGACAGGGTCTCCTTTCTACGAGCAGTACTTC.

The chain uses TRBV12-3 or TRBV12-4 and TRBJ1-5, with TRBD1 matching over 10 bases. This CDR3 comprises 15 residues. V lost 3 bases to trimming and J lost 3 bases; unmatched junction nucleotides: 2. The CDR3 reads CASSLGQGFNQPQHF. The CDR3 DNA sequence: TGTGCCAGCAGTTTGGGACAGGGGTTCAATCAGCCCCAGCATTTT.

The table lists this clonotype with many counts. The rearrangement uses TRBV4-3 and TRBJ2-3; TRBD1 agrees at 8 bases. Per germline, CDR1 LGHNA and CDR2 YSLEER. CDR3 length equals 15 residues. V lost 0 bases and J lost 3; bases outside the gene matches: 2. For the CDR3, the DNA is TGCGCCAGCAGCCAAGAGACAGGGGAGACAGATACGCAGTATTTT. Translated: CASSQETGETDTQYF.

This chain connects TRBV24-1 to TRBJ2-1; possible D gene TRBD2, 6 bases. Germline V gene sequence: CDR1 KGHDR, CDR2 SFDVKD. The ends were cut back, 0 bases at V and 5 bases at J, with 10 bases in the middle. This CDR3 region has 15 residues. The CDR3 DNA is TGTGCCACCAGTGATTTGGGGCGGGACCACAATGAGCAGTTCTTC. It translates to CATSDLGRDHNEQFF.

This clonotype came up many times. The CDR3 loop reads CASSLGVGPSEAFF. In DNA, the CDR3 is TGTGCCAGCAGCTTAGGGGTAGGGCCCTCTGAAGCTTTCTTT. This chain links TRBV7-8 with TRBJ1-1, with unresolved D. Germline CDR1 and CDR2: SGHVS and FQNEAQ. The CDR3 length is 14 residues. V was clipped by 1 base and J by 6 bases, with 12 bases between them.

This clonotype was seen ten or more times. This chain uses TRBV6-5 with TRBJ1-2; D gene unclear. V lost 0 bases and J lost 2, with 7 bases in between. CDR3 length: 14 residues. The V gene's germline CDR1 is MNHEY and CDR2 SVGAGI. CDR3 coding DNA: TGTGCCAGCAGTTACTCGTTGGGAAACTATGGCTACACCTTC. This gives the protein CASSYSLGNYGYTF.

This chain uses TRBV14 with TRBJ2-7; tentatively, D is TRBD1 (6 bases). Trimming shortened V by 1 base and J by 5 bases, and 15 bases separated the two germline ends. CDR3 length equals 15 residues. Germline V gene lookup returns CDR1 SGHDN and CDR2 FVKESK. CDR3 in amino acids: CASSQGQVLVDEQYF. CDR3 in DNA: TGTGCCAGCAGCCAAGGACAGGTCCTAGTCGACGAGCAGTACTTC.

This clonotype was found many times. The rearrangement links TRBV4-3 to TRBJ2-1; the match to TRBD1 covers 8 bases. Germline-derived CDR1 and CDR2 are LGHNA and YSLEER. The ends lost 1 base at V and 2 bases at J; junction bases unmatched: 4. This CDR3 has 16 amino acids. The CDR3 DNA is TGCGCCAGCAGCCAAGGGACAGGGCGGCCCTACAATGAGCAGTTCTTC. Residues: CASSQGTGRPYNEQFF.

This clonotype came up a few times. CDR3 loop: CAISESEDRDNSPLHF. CDR3 bases: TGTGCCATCAGTGAGTCGGAGGACAGGGATAATTCACCCCTCCACTTT. V gene TRBV10-3 combines with J gene TRBJ1-6, with TRBD1 matching 8 bases. This CDR3 contains 16 residues. V lost 0 bases, J lost 5 bases, and 3 bases stayed unmatched. Germline values: CDR1 ENHRY, CDR2 SYGVKD.

Only a few counts were recorded for this clonotype. The chain employs TRBV7-9 and TRBJ1-2, with D perhaps TRBD1 (5 bases). Germline V gene data show CDR1 as SEHNR and CDR2 as FQNEAQ (reference sequence). V was cut by 4 bases and J by 4 bases, with 13 bases left in between. The CDR3 contains 14 residues. The CDR3 DNA reads TGTGCCAGCAGCTCCCCGGGACTAAGCTATGGCTACACCTTC. It translates to CASSSPGLSYGYTF.

This rearrangement joins TRBV21-1 to TRBJ2-7; the D segment call TRBD1 is taken from the table without a DNA check. TRBV21-1 represents a pseudogene. The CDR3 is 11 amino acids. As DNA, the CDR3 is TGTGCCATATGGGGGGGCGGAGAGCAGTACTTC. This sequence encodes CAIWGGGEQYF.

This clonotype was seen a few times. This chain links TRBV7-3 with TRBJ1-2, with 7 bases lining up with TRBD1. V lost 5 bases and J lost 8; bases outside the gene matches: 8. The germline V gene has CDR1 SGHTA and CDR2 FQGTGA. CDR3 length equals 13 residues. The CDR3 loop reads CASSALGTEGYTF. CDR3 coding DNA: TGTGCCAGCAGCGCCCTAGGGACAGAAGGCTACACCTTC. The full variable domain, completed using reference TRBV7-3 and TRBJ1-2, is GAGVSQTPSNKVTEKGKYVELRCDPISGHTALYWYRQSLGQGPEFLIYFQGTGAADDSGLPNDRFFAVRPEGSVSTLKIQRTERGDSAVYLCASSALGTEGYTFGSGTRLTVV.

The chain uses TRBV6-1 and TRBJ1-1, with a weak D call TRBD1 (5 bases). Germline CDR1 is MNHNS and CDR2 is SASEGT. CDR3 size: 14 residues. The V end lost 2 bases, the J end lost 5 bases, and 12 bases lay between the germline ends. CDR3 bases: TGTGCCAGCAGTGAAAGGGGCCCCTCTACTGAAGCTTTCTTT. Amino acids: CASSERGPSTEAFF.

The chain carries TRBV3-1 and TRBJ2-7; D tentatively reads TRBD1 or TRBD2 (5 bases each). The V end lost 6 bases, the J end lost 3 bases, and 18 bases lay between the germline ends. CDR1 and CDR2 (germline): LGHDT, YNNKEL (reference sequence). This CDR3 has 15 amino acids. DNA of the CDR3: TGTGCCAGCAGGGGCGAGGGGATGGGTTTCTACGAGCAGTACTTC. Translating gives CASRGEGMGFYEQYF.

The sample holds many counts of this clonotype. CDR3 nucleotides: TGTGCCAGCAGCAATACAGGGCTCCCGGGTGAGCAGTACTTC. Translating gives CASSNTGLPGEQYF. The chain has TRBV6-5 and TRBJ2-7; D possibly corresponds to TRBD1 (6 bases). The CDR3 extends over 14 amino acids. Germline CDR1 MNHEY, CDR2 SVGAGI. Trimming left V 6 bases short and J 7 bases short, with 19 bases between.

This clonotype was seen a handful of times. The chain couples TRBV5-1 to TRBJ1-1; TRBD1 aligns across 7 bases. The CDR3 has 14 amino acids. V lost 6 bases, J lost 4 bases, and 9 bases stayed unmatched. Germline CDR1 SGHRS, CDR2 YFSETQ. The CDR3 bases are TGCGCCAGCACGGAGGGGGCGTTAGCCACTGAAGCTTTCTTT. Protein product: CASTEGALATEAFF.

J is TRBJ2-1 and V is TRBV7-9; no reliable D call. This CDR3 contains 11 residues. V lost 2 bases to trimming and J lost 10 bases, with 6 bases between them. Germline CDR1 is SEHNR and CDR2 is FQNEAQ (reference sequence). CDR3 loop: CASSLLGEQFF. In nucleotides, the CDR3 is TGTGCCAGCAGCTTATTAGGCGAGCAGTTCTTC. The entire variable domain, with the rest obtained from reference TRBV7-9 and TRBJ2-1, is as follows: DTGVSQNPRHKITKRGQNVTFRCDPISEHNRLYWYRQTLGQGPEFLTYFQNEAQLEKSRLLSDRFSAERPKGSFSTLEIQRTEQGDSAMYLCASSLLGEQFFGPGTRLTVL.

The V and J genes are TRBV5-1 and TRBJ2-1; weak D call: TRBD1 (5 bases). The CDR3 spans 15 residues. Germline lookup yields CDR1 SGHRS and CDR2 YFSETQ. Trimming took off 4 bases at V and 3 bases at J, with 14 bases between the two ends. For the CDR3, the DNA is TGCGCCAGCAGCCTGACAGAGAAGGGCTACAATGAGCAGTTCTTC. Translation: CASSLTEKGYNEQFF.

This clonotype has just a few counts. V and J are TRBV19 and TRBJ2-1, with 12 bases fitting TRBD2. J was trimmed by 8 bases and V by 6 bases; bases with no gene match: 5. The CDR3 has 14 residues. Germline CDR1 and CDR2: LNHDA and SQIVND (reference sequence). This chain's CDR3 is CASRLAGGMHEQFF. The CDR3 nucleotides read TGTGCCAGTAGGCTAGCGGGGGGGATGCATGAGCAGTTCTTC.

This rearrangement joins TRBV4-1 to TRBJ2-7; 7 bases are a match to TRBD1. The CDR3 has 15 residues. Unmatched junction bases numbered 5, after V lost 3 bases and J lost 0 bases. The V gene's germline CDR1 is MGHRA and CDR2 YSYEKL. CDR3 loop: CASSQRQGSSYEQYF. The CDR3 DNA reads TGCGCCAGCAGCCAGAGACAGGGAAGCTCCTACGAGCAGTACTTC.